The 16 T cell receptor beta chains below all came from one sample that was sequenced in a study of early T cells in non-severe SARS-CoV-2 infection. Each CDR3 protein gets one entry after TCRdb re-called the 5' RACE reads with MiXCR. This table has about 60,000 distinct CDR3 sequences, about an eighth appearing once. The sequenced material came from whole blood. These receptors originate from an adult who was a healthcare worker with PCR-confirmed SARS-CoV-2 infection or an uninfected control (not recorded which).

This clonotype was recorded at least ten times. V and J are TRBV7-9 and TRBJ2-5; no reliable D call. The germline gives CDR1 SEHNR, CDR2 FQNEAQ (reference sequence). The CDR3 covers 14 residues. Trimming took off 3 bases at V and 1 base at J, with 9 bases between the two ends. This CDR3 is CASSLPGIQETQYF. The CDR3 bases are TGTGCCAGCAGCTTGCCGGGTATCCAAGAGACCCAGTACTTC. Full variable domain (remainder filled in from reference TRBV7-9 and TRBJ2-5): DTGVSQNPRHKITKRGQNVTFRCDPISEHNRLYWYRQTLGQGPEFLTYFQNEAQLEKSRLLSDRFSAERPKGSFSTLEIQRTEQGDSAMYLCASSLPGIQETQYFGPGTRLLVL.

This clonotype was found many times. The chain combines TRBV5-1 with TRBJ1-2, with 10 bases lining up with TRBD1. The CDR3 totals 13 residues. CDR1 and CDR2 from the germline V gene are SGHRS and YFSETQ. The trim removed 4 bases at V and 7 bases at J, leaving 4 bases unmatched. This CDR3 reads CASSAGQGPGYTF. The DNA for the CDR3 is TGCGCCAGCAGCGCGGGACAGGGGCCTGGCTACACCTTC.

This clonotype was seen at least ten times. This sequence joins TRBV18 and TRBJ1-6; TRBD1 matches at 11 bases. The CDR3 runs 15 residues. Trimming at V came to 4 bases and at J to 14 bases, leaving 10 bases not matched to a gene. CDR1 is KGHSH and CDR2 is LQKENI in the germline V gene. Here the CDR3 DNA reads TGTGCCAGCTCACGAGGACAGGGGGCTATTCCATCCCTCCACTTT. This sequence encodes CASSRGQGAIPSLHF.

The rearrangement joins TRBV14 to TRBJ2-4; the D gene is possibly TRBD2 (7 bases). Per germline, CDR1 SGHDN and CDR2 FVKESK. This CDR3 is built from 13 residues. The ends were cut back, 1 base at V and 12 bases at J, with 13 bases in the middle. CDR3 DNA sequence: TGTGCCAGCAGCCAAGTTCGGGGGGCGGATCAGTACTTC. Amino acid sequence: CASSQVRGADQYF.

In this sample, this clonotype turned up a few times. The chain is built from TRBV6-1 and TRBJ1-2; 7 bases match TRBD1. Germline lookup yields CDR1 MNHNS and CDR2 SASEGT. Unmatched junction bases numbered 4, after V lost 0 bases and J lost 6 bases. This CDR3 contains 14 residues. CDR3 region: CASSEARDRDGYTF. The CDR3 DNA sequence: TGTGCCAGCAGTGAAGCGAGAGACAGGGATGGCTACACCTTC.

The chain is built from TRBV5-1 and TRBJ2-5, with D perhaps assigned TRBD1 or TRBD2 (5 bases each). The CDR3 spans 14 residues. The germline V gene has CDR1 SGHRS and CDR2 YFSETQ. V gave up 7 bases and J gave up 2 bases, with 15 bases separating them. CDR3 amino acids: CASATTWGQETQYF. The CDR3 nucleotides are TGCGCCAGCGCAACCACGTGGGGGCAAGAGACCCAGTACTTC. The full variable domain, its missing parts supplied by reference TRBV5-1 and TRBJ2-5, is KAGVTQTPRYLIKTRGQQVTLSCSPISGHRSVSWYQQTPGQGLQFLFEYFSETQRNKGNFPGRFSGRQFSNSRSEMNVSTLELGDSALYLCASATTWGQETQYFGPGTRLLVL.

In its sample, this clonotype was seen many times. CDR3 in amino acids: CASSFGFNQPQHF. For the CDR3, the DNA is TGTGCCAGCAGTTTCGGATTCAATCAGCCCCAGCATTTT. The rearrangement joins TRBV27 to TRBJ1-5; no clear D. V lost 3 bases, J lost 3 bases, and 6 bases lay in between. The CDR3 spans 13 residues. Germline V gene sequence: CDR1 MNHEY, CDR2 SMNVEV (reference sequence).

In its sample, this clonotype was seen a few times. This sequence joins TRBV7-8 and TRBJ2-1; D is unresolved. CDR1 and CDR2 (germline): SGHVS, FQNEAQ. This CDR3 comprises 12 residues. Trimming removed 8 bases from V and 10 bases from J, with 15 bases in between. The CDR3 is CASVRVGWEQFF. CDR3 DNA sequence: TGTGCCAGCGTAAGGGTTGGTTGGGAGCAGTTCTTC.

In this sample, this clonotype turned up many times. The CDR3 loop is CASSIWGQGSNEQYF. The CDR3 region has the DNA TGTGCCAGTAGTATCTGGGGGCAGGGGTCTAACGAGCAGTACTTC. The rearrangement uses TRBV19 and TRBJ2-7; maybe TRBD1 (6 bases). Trimming took off 3 bases at V and 5 bases at J, with 17 bases between the two ends. The CDR3 totals 15 residues. CDR1 LNHDA and CDR2 SQIVND come from the germline V gene (reference sequence). The variable domain in full, with the rest retrieved from reference TRBV19 and TRBJ2-7, is DGGITQSPKYLFRKEGQNVTLSCEQNLNHDAMYWYRQDPGQGLRLIYYSQIVNDFQKGDIAEGYSVSREKKESFPLTVTSAQKNPTAFYLCASSIWGQGSNEQYFGPGTRLTVT.

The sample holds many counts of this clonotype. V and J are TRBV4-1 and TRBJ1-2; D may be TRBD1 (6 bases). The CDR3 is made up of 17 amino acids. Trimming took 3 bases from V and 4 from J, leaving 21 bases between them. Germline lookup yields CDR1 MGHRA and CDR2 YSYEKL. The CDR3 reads CASSHFGRDTPSYGYTF. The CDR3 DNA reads TGCGCCAGCAGCCATTTTGGCCGGGACACCCCGAGCTATGGCTACACCTTC.

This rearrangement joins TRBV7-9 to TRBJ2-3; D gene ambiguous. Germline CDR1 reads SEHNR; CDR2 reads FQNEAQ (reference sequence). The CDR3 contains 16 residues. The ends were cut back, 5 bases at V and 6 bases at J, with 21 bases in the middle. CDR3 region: CASSPPEATFADTQYF. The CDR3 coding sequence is TGTGCCAGCAGCCCACCCGAGGCGACTTTCGCGGATACGCAGTATTTT.

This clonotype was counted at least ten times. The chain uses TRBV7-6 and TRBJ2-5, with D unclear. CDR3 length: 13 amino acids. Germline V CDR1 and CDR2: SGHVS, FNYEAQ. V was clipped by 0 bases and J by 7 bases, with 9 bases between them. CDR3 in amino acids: CASSLAFEATQYF. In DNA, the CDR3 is TGTGCCAGCAGCTTAGCGTTCGAAGCGACCCAGTACTTC.

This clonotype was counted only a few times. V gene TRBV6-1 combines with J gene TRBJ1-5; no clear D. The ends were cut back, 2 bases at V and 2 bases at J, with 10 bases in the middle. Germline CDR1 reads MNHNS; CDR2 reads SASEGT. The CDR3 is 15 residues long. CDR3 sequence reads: CASSERRIGNQPQHF. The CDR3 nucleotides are TGTGCCAGCAGTGAAAGGAGGATCGGCAATCAGCCCCAGCATTTT.

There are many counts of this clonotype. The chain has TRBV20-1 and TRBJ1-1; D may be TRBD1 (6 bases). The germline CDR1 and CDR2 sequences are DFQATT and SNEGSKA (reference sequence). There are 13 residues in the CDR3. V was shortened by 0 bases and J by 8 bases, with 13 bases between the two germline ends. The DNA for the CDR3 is TGCAGTGCTAGAGACCCAGGGGCGACGGAAGCTTTCTTT. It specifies CSARDPGATEAFF.

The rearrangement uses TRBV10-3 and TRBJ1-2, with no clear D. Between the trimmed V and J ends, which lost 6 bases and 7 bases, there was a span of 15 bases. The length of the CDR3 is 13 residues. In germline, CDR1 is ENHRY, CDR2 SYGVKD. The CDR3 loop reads CAISPDTLAGYTF. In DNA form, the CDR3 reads TGTGCCATCAGCCCCGACACCCTGGCTGGCTACACCTTC.

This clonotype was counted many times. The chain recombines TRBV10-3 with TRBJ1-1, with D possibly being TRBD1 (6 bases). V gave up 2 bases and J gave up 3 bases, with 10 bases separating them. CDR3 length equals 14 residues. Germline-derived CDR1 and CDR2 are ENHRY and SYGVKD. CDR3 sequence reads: CAISETQGYTEAFF. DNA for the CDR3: TGTGCCATCAGTGAGACACAGGGTTACACTGAAGCTTTCTTT.